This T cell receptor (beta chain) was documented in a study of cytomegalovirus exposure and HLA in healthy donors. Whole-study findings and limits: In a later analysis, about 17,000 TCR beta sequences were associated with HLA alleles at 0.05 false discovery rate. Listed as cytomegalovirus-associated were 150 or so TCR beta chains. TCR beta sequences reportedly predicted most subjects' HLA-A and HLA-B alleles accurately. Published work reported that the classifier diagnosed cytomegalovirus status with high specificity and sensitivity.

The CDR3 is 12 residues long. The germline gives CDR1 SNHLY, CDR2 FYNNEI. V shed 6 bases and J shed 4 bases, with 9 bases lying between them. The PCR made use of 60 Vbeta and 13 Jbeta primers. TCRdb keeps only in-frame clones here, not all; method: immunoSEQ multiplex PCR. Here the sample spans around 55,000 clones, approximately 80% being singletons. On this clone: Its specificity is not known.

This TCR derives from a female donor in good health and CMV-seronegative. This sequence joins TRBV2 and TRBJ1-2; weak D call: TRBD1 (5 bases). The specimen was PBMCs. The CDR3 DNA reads TGTGCCAGCAGACAGGACATCTATGGCTACACCTTC. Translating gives CASRQDIYGYTF.